This T cell receptor (beta chain) was found in a study of control samples from healthy donors and cancer patients. Produced via immunoSEQ multiplex PCR; TCRdb's table is partial and in-frame only. This table has 400,000 to 500,000 clones, about 93% appearing once. Input material: PBMCs. The source is a man aged 35 to 55 with head and neck cancer.

The CDR3 here is CASSDRGPTTEAFF. The CDR3 bases are TGTGCCAGCAGTGACAGGGGGCCGACCACTGAAGCTTTCTTT. The V and J genes are TRBV27 and TRBJ1-1; 10 bases map to TRBD1. The CDR3 is 14 amino acids. Trimming cost V 5 bases and J 4 bases; bases outside gene matches: 4. Germline assignment: CDR1 MNHEY and CDR2 SMNVEV (reference sequence).